The 19 T cell receptor beta chains presented below share a single source sample, sequenced in a study of diagnostic markers for celiac disease. Following a re-call of the reads, TCRdb has one entry per CDR3 protein and lacks DNA. The sample totals about 5,600 distinct CDR3 sequences. The sequencing input was either unsorted cells or a sorted T cell fraction (not recorded which). All receptors come from a human donor. This table probably holds off-target reads from a library built for another chain.

This clonotype is labeled medium-sized (0.01 to 0.1%) based on frequency. The chain is built from TRBV30 and TRBJ1-2; TCRdb selects TRBD1, and the lack of DNA leaves this call unchecked. The germline gives CDR1 GTSNPN, CDR2 SVGIG (reference sequence). This CDR3 is 13 amino acids long. The chain's CDR3 is CAWSVKGGRGYTF.

This chain uses TRBV7-2 with TRBJ1-2; TCRdb lists TRBD1, though no DNA is available to test this call. Germline CDR1 reads SGHTA; CDR2 reads FQGNSA. The CDR3 sequence is 15 residues long. Here the CDR3 reads CASTSGGRNYYGYTF.

The V gene is TRBV12-3 or TRBV12-4, the J gene TRBJ1-2; the TCRdb call, TRBD1, lacks DNA for checking. The CDR3 is 12 residues long. This CDR3 is CASSKGVSGYTF.

Considering frequency, this clonotype is medium-sized. The rearrangement links TRBV20-1 to TRBJ2-3; TCRdb proposes TRBD1, but this gene call is untestable without DNA. This CDR3 contains 13 residues. CDR1 is DFQATT and CDR2 is SNEGSKA in the germline V gene (reference sequence). CDR3 region: CSARRPSADTQYF.

The chain has TRBV27 and TRBJ1-3; TCRdb gives TRBD1 as the D gene, but with no DNA this cannot be confirmed. This CDR3 is built from 17 residues. The germline gives CDR1 MNHEY, CDR2 SMNVEV (reference sequence). CDR3 amino acids: CASSPRGGGSSGNTIYF.

V and J are TRBV25-1 and TRBJ2-5; the TCRdb call, TRBD1, lacks DNA for checking. There are 13 residues in the CDR3. CDR1 and CDR2 from the germline V gene are MGHDK and SYGVNS. CDR3 loop: CASGLQGRETQYF.

The chain joins TRBV5-1 to TRBJ2-2; TCRdb picks TRBD2, but there is no DNA to check that call. The CDR3 length is 14 residues. Germline CDR1 SGHRS, CDR2 YFSETQ. CDR3 residues: CASTGLAGAGELFF.

The V and J genes are TRBV20-1 and TRBJ2-4; without DNA, the TCRdb call of TRBD1 cannot be checked. CDR3 length equals 16 residues. CDR1 and CDR2 from the germline V gene are DFQATT and SNEGSKA (reference sequence). CDR3 amino acids: CSARGDRGETKNIQYF.

The chain has TRBV30 and TRBJ1-1; TCRdb outputs TRBD1, but without DNA this stays unchecked. The CDR3 consists of 11 residues. Germline V gene sequence: CDR1 GTSNPN, CDR2 SVGIG (reference sequence). The CDR3 here is CAWSGGATPFF.

Frequency places this clonotype as medium-sized. The chain combines TRBV20-1 with TRBJ2-7. Germline-derived CDR1 and CDR2 are DFQATT and SNEGSKA (reference sequence). CDR3 length: 14 residues. CDR3 in amino acids: CSARLAGTSYEQYF.

This chain joins TRBV7-2 and TRBJ1-2. This CDR3 region has 11 residues. Germline CDR1 SGHTA, CDR2 FQGNSA. CDR3: CASSFGVGYTF.

By frequency, this clonotype registers large (0.1 to 1%). The V call is TRBV5-1, the J call TRBJ1-1; TCRdb lists TRBD1, though no DNA is available to test this call. Per germline, CDR1 SGHRS and CDR2 YFSETQ. This CDR3 comprises 16 residues. The CDR3 region is CASSLGQGYMNTEAFF.

V usage is TRBV5-1 and J usage is TRBJ1-2. Per germline, CDR1 SGHRS and CDR2 YFSETQ. The CDR3 has 14 residues. CDR3 residues: CASSREDFNYGYTF.

This clonotype shows up as medium-sized by frequency. The V call is TRBV5-1, the J call TRBJ1-4. CDR3 size: 12 residues. Germline loops: CDR1 SGHRS, CDR2 YFSETQ. The CDR3 loop reads CASSSGPGRLFF.

The rearrangement uses TRBV2 and TRBJ1-2. The CDR3 has 12 residues. Germline assignment: CDR1 SNHLY and CDR2 FYNNEI. The CDR3 sequence: CASRLANYGYTF.

The J gene is TRBJ1-2, the V gene TRBV4-1. The CDR3 loop spans 15 amino acids. Germline V gene sequence: CDR1 MGHRA, CDR2 YSYEKL. The CDR3: CASSPLPGVIYGYTF.

Considering frequency, this clonotype is medium-sized. V usage is TRBV5-6 and J usage is TRBJ1-4; TCRdb returns TRBD1, unconfirmable since there is no DNA. The germline V gene encodes CDR1 SGHDT and CDR2 YYEEEE. The CDR3 has 15 residues. CDR3 sequence: CASSQQGAANEKLFF.

Frequency places this clonotype as large (0.1 to 1%). The chain recombines TRBV20-1 with TRBJ2-2; with no DNA, the TCRdb D assignment of TRBD2 cannot be verified. This CDR3 has 11 residues. CDR1 is DFQATT and CDR2 is SNEGSKA in the germline V gene (reference sequence). CDR3: CSATREGGVFF.

This clonotype shows up as medium-sized by frequency. The V and J genes are TRBV10-3 and TRBJ1-1; there is no DNA to check the TCRdb D call of TRBD1. CDR1 and CDR2 (germline): ENHRY, SYGVKD. The CDR3 has 13 residues. The CDR3 spells CAIRGRPNTEAFF.